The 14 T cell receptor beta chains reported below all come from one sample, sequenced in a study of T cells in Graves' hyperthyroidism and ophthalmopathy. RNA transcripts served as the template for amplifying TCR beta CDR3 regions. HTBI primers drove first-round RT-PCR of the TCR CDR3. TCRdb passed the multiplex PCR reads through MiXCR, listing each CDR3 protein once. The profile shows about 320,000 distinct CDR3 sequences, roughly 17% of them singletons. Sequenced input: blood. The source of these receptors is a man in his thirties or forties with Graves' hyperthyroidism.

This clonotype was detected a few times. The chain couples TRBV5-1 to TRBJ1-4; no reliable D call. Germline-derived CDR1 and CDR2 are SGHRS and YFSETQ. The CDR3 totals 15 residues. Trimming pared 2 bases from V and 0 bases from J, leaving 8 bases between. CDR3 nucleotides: TGCGCCAGCAGCTTTCTGGGCACAACTAATGAAAAACTGTTTTTT. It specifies CASSFLGTTNEKLFF.

The CDR3 DNA sequence: TGTGCCAGCAGCGGTGAATCCACCGGGGAGCTGTTTTTT. This encodes CASSGESTGELFF. The chain uses TRBV9 and TRBJ2-2; D gene unclear. The CDR3 length is 13 residues. Germline-derived CDR1 and CDR2 are SGDLS and YYNGEE. The germline V and J ends were trimmed by 3 bases and 4 bases, with 7 bases remaining between them.

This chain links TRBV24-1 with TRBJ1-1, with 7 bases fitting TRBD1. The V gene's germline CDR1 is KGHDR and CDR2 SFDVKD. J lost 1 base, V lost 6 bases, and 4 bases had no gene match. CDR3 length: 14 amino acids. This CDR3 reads CATSPGTANTEAFF. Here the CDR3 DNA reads TGTGCCACCAGTCCCGGGACAGCGAACACTGAAGCTTTCTTT.

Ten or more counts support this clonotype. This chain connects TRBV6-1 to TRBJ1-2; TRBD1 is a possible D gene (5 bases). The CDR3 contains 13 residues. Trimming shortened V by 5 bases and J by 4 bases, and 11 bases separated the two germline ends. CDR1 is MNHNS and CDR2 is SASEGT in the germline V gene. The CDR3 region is CASSSRDLYGYTF. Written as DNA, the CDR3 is TGTGCCAGCAGTTCGCGGGACCTCTATGGCTACACCTTC.

The CDR3 DNA is TGCGCCAGCAGCTCTACTAGCGGGAGTTTCGGTGAGCAGTTCTTC. Translation gives CASSSTSGSFGEQFF. This sequence joins TRBV5-1 and TRBJ2-1; 11 nucleotides match TRBD2. Per germline, CDR1 SGHRS and CDR2 YFSETQ. This CDR3 spans 15 amino acids. With V trimmed by 3 bases and J by 9 bases, 8 bases remained unmatched.

CDR3 residues: CATSDTTGTIDTQYF. Written as DNA, the CDR3 is TGTGCCACCAGCGATACAACCGGGACCATAGATACGCAGTATTTT. This rearrangement joins TRBV24-1 to TRBJ2-3; TRBD1 or TRBD2 may be the D gene (5 bases each). Germline lookup yields CDR1 KGHDR and CDR2 SFDVKD. Trimming shortened V by 7 bases and J by 5 bases, and 18 bases separated the two germline ends. CDR3 length equals 15 residues.

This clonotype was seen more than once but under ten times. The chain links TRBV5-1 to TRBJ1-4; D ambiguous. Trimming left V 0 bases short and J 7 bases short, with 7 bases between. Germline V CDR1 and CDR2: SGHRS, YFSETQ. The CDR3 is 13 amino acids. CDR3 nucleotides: TGCGCCAGCAGCTTGGTAGCGTCTGAAAAACTGTTTTTT. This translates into CASSLVASEKLFF. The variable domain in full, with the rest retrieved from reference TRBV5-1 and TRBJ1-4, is KAGVTQTPRYLIKTRGQQVTLSCSPISGHRSVSWYQQTPGQGLQFLFEYFSETQRNKGNFPGRFSGRQFSNSRSEMNVSTLELGDSALYLCASSLVASEKLFFGSGTQLSVL.

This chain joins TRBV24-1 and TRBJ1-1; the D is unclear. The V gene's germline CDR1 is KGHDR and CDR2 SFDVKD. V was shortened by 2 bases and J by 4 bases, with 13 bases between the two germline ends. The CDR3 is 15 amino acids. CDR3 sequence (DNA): TGTGCCACCAGTGATTCCTGTCCGCCCCCCACTGAAGCTTTCTTT. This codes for CATSDSCPPPTEAFF.

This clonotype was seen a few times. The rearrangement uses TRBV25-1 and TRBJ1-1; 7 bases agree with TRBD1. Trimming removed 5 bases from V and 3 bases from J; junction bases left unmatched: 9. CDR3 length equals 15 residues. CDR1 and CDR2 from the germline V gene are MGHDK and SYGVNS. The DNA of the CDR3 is TGTGCCAGCAGTCGACAGGGCTTAGGGGACACTGAAGCTTTCTTT. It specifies CASSRQGLGDTEAFF.

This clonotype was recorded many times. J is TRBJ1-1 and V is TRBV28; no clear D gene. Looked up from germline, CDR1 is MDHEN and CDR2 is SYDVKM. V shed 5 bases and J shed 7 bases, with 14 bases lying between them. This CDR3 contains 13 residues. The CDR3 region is CASSPFVRGEAFF. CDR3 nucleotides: TGTGCCAGCAGTCCCTTCGTCCGTGGTGAAGCTTTCTTT. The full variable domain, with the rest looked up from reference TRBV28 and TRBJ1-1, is DVKVTQSSRYLVKRTGEKVFLECVQDMDHENMFWYRQDPGLGLRLIYFSYDVKMKEKGDIPEGYSVSREKKERFSLILESASTNQTSMYLCASSPFVRGEAFFGQGTRLTVV.

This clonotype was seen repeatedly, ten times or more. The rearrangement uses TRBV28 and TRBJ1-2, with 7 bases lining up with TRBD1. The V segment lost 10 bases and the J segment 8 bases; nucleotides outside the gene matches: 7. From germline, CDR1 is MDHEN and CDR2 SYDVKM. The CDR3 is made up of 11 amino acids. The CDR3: CAIEGARGYTF. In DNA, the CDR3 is TGTGCCATTGAGGGGGCCAGGGGCTACACCTTC.

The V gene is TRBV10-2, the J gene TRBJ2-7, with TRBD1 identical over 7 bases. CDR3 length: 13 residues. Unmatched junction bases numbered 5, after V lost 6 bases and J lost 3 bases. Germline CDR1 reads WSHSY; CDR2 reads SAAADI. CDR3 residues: CASRRTGSYEQYF. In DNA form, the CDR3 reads TGCGCCAGCAGGCGGACAGGAAGCTACGAGCAGTACTTC.

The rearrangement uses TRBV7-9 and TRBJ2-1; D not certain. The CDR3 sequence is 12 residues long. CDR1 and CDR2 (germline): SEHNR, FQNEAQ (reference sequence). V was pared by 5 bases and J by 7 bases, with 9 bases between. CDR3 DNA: TGTGCCAGCAGCCCCGATCTTAATGAGCAGTTCTTC. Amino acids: CASSPDLNEQFF.

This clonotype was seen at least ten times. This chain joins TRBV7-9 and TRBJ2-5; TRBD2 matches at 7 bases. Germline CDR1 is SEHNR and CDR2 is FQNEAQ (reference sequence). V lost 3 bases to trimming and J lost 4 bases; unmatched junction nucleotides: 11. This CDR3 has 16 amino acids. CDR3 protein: CASSFIEGGPLETQYF. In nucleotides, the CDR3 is TGTGCCAGCAGCTTCATAGAGGGAGGGCCCCTAGAGACCCAGTACTTC.